This T cell receptor beta chain was captured by sequencing in a study of blood T cell repertoires in COVID-19. Sequencing used immunoSEQ multiplex PCR; TCRdb keeps in-frame clones, though not all of them. This sample has 130,000 or so clones; roughly 89% occur once, and the top ten carry under 4%. The germline V gene encodes CDR1 SGHDN and CDR2 FVKESK. The CDR3 spans 16 residues. V gave up 3 bases and J gave up 0 bases; unmatched junction bases: 3. The chain employs TRBV14 and TRBJ2-3; 10 nucleotides match TRBD2. The clonotype comes from a young woman who had recovered from COVID-19. Sequencing was performed on PBMCs or T cells enriched from blood (not recorded which). For the CDR3, the DNA is TGTGCCAGCAGCCATCGGACTAGCGGAAGCACAGATACGCAGTATTTT. Amino acids: CASSHRTSGSTDTQYF.